A selection of T cell receptor beta chains follows, all from one sample in a study of T cell clonotyping in hematopoietic cell transplantation. Only in-frame clones appear in the TCRdb table, and some are missing; sequencing was by immunoSEQ multiplex PCR. The sample lists approximately 9,300 clones; 50% to 65% were seen once. The sequences come from peripheral blood mononuclear cells, collected 100 days after allogeneic stem cell transplant. Every receptor here comes from a female patient between 50 and 59 years old who had an allogeneic stem cell transplant from an unrelated donor, so the T cells may come from the graft donor. Some clones in this sample may be carry-over from other donors' samples. The CDR3 runs from the conserved cysteine through the conserved F or W. Each record gives: CDR3 length, J gene, V gene, clone size, D gene, CDR3 DNA, CDR3 protein. D genes are given only for firm matches. Clone size is given for some rows only: seen once, a few or many times, or a class if the clone is expanded.

cdr3_length: 16; j_call: TRBJ2-7; v_call: TRBV14; clone_size: large; d_call: TRBD1; cdr3_nt: TGTGCCAGCAGCCAAGGTCGGGGACAGGGGGCTTACGAGCAGTACTTC; cdr3_aa: CASSQGRGQGAYEQYF
cdr3_length: 13; j_call: TRBJ1-1; v_call: TRBV30; clone_size: .; d_call: .; cdr3_nt: TGTGCCTGGATTTCGGGAGACAGTATTGAAGCTTTCTTT; cdr3_aa: CAWISGDSIEAFF
cdr3_length: 12; j_call: TRBJ1-5; v_call: TRBV30; clone_size: .; d_call: .; cdr3_nt: TGTGCCTGGAGTGTAGGGGGTCAGCCCCAGCATTTT; cdr3_aa: CAWSVGGQPQHF
cdr3_length: 12; j_call: TRBJ1-1; v_call: TRBV30; clone_size: few; d_call: TRBD1; cdr3_nt: TGTGCCTCCGACAGGGCCCAAAGTGAAGCTTTCTTT; cdr3_aa: CASDRAQSEAFF
cdr3_length: 15; j_call: TRBJ2-5; v_call: TRBV30; clone_size: .; d_call: .; cdr3_nt: TGTGCCTGGAGAGAGTTGTGGCGGGGTGGACAGACCCAGTACTTC; cdr3_aa: CAWRELWRGGQTQYF
cdr3_length: 12; j_call: TRBJ1-2; v_call: TRBV6-5; clone_size: .; d_call: .; cdr3_nt: TGTGCCAGCAGTGATGGGGGTAATGGCTACACCTTC; cdr3_aa: CASSDGGNGYTF
cdr3_length: 12; j_call: TRBJ1-2; v_call: TRBV29-1; clone_size: few; d_call: TRBD1; cdr3_nt: TGCAGCGTCGACAGGGGTAACTATGGCTACACCTTC; cdr3_aa: CSVDRGNYGYTF
cdr3_length: 13; j_call: TRBJ1-5; v_call: TRBV6-1; clone_size: .; d_call: .; cdr3_nt: TGTGCCAGCAGAGGCCCCTCCAATCAGCCCCAGCATTTT; cdr3_aa: CASRGPSNQPQHF
cdr3_length: 11; j_call: TRBJ1-2; v_call: TRBV30; clone_size: once; d_call: .; cdr3_nt: TGTGCCTGGAGTGTCTACTATGGCTACACCTTC; cdr3_aa: CAWSVYYGYTF
cdr3_length: 12; j_call: TRBJ1-2; v_call: TRBV4-2; clone_size: .; d_call: .; cdr3_nt: TGTGCCAGCAGCCAAGATCGTCGGAGCTACACCTTC; cdr3_aa: CASSQDRRSYTF
cdr3_length: 14; j_call: TRBJ1-2; v_call: TRBV2; clone_size: .; d_call: .; cdr3_nt: TGTGCCAGCAGTAGAGATACAGGGTTATATGGCTACACCTTC; cdr3_aa: CASSRDTGLYGYTF
cdr3_length: 13; j_call: TRBJ1-5; v_call: TRBV29-1; clone_size: few; d_call: TRBD1; cdr3_nt: TGCAGCGCACAGGGGGCAGACAATCAGCCCCAGCATTTT; cdr3_aa: CSAQGADNQPQHF
cdr3_length: 15; j_call: TRBJ1-6; v_call: TRBV30; clone_size: .; d_call: TRBD1; cdr3_nt: TGTGCCTGGAGGGGGGACAGCCGACAGGCTTCACCCCTCCACTTT; cdr3_aa: CAWRGDSRQASPLHF
cdr3_length: 12; j_call: TRBJ2-5; v_call: TRBV30; clone_size: few; d_call: .; cdr3_nt: TGTGCCTGGGACCGGGACGGGGAGACCCAGTACTTC; cdr3_aa: CAWDRDGETQYF
cdr3_length: 11; j_call: TRBJ1-1; v_call: TRBV29-1; clone_size: .; d_call: .; cdr3_nt: TGCAGCGGTGGGGTGGAGACTGAAGCTTTCTTT; cdr3_aa: CSGGVETEAFF
cdr3_length: 13; j_call: TRBJ2-5; v_call: TRBV29-1; clone_size: few; d_call: .; cdr3_nt: TGCAGCTCTACGAGGGCGGCACAAGAGACCCAGTACTTC; cdr3_aa: CSSTRAAQETQYF
cdr3_length: 15; j_call: TRBJ1-5; v_call: TRBV19; clone_size: .; d_call: .; cdr3_nt: TGTGCCAGTAGTACGACAAGAAATAGCAATCAGCCCCAGCATTTT; cdr3_aa: CASSTTRNSNQPQHF
cdr3_length: 15; j_call: TRBJ1-2; v_call: TRBV25-1; clone_size: .; d_call: .; cdr3_nt: TGTGCCAGCAGTGAATTAGACACTTGGACGTATGGCTACACCTTC; cdr3_aa: CASSELDTWTYGYTF
cdr3_length: 15; j_call: TRBJ1-1; v_call: TRBV19; clone_size: .; d_call: .; cdr3_nt: TGTGCCAGTACCCAAGGGGGGTTGGGAAACACTGAAGCTTTCTTT; cdr3_aa: CASTQGGLGNTEAFF
cdr3_length: 13; j_call: TRBJ2-5; v_call: TRBV30; clone_size: .; d_call: .; cdr3_nt: TGTGCCTGGAGCCTAATACTTCGTAATACCCAGTACTTC; cdr3_aa: CAWSLILRNTQYF
cdr3_length: 14; j_call: TRBJ2-6; v_call: TRBV2; clone_size: .; d_call: .; cdr3_nt: TGTGCCAGCAGTGAGAGTGCTGGGGCCAACGTCCTGACTTTC; cdr3_aa: CASSESAGANVLTF
cdr3_length: 14; j_call: TRBJ1-1; v_call: TRBV5-8; clone_size: .; d_call: TRBD1; cdr3_nt: TGTGCCAGCAGCTTAGGGACAGGGAGGACTGAAGCTTTCTTT; cdr3_aa: CASSLGTGRTEAFF
cdr3_length: 14; j_call: TRBJ1-1; v_call: TRBV2; clone_size: few; d_call: TRBD1; cdr3_nt: TGTGCCAGCAGTGATAGGGGACAGTACACTGAAGCTTTCTTT; cdr3_aa: CASSDRGQYTEAFF
cdr3_length: 17; j_call: TRBJ1-2; v_call: TRBV4-1; clone_size: .; d_call: .; cdr3_nt: TGCGCCAGCAGCCAGGATCGGTCGGGACGGATTAACTATGGCTACACCTTC; cdr3_aa: CASSQDRSGRINYGYTF
cdr3_length: 12; j_call: TRBJ2-7; v_call: TRBV28; clone_size: .; d_call: .; cdr3_nt: TGTGCCATTCGGGAGACCCACCACGAGCAGTACTTC; cdr3_aa: CAIRETHHEQYF
cdr3_length: 14; j_call: TRBJ1-2; v_call: TRBV4-3; clone_size: few; d_call: .; cdr3_nt: TGCGCCGGCAGCCAAGGATCGGTAGGCTATGGCTACACCTTC; cdr3_aa: CAGSQGSVGYGYTF
cdr3_length: 14; j_call: TRBJ1-1; v_call: TRBV7-9; clone_size: .; d_call: TRBD1; cdr3_nt: TGTGCCAGCAGCCCGCGGGACAGCAACACTGAAGCTTTCTTT; cdr3_aa: CASSPRDSNTEAFF
cdr3_length: 15; j_call: TRBJ2-3; v_call: TRBV4-1; clone_size: few; d_call: .; cdr3_nt: TGCGCCAGCAGCCAATATACAGCTAGCACAGATACGCAGTATTTT; cdr3_aa: CASSQYTASTDTQYF
cdr3_length: 13; j_call: TRBJ1-2; v_call: TRBV30; clone_size: .; d_call: .; cdr3_nt: TGTGCCTGGGGAAACGGAGCTAACTATGGCTACACCTTC; cdr3_aa: CAWGNGANYGYTF
cdr3_length: 16; j_call: TRBJ2-2; v_call: TRBV6-1; clone_size: .; d_call: .; cdr3_nt: TGTGCCAGCAGTGTGGTGACCCAGCTTGTAACCGGGGAGCTGTTTTTT; cdr3_aa: CASSVVTQLVTGELFF
cdr3_length: 14; j_call: TRBJ1-1; v_call: TRBV30; clone_size: .; d_call: TRBD1; cdr3_nt: TGTGCCTGGAGTCCCCGGGACAGGGAAACTGAAGCTTTCTTT; cdr3_aa: CAWSPRDRETEAFF
cdr3_length: 19; j_call: TRBJ1-3; v_call: TRBV4-2; clone_size: .; d_call: .; cdr3_nt: TGTGCCAGCAGCCAAGAGACAGTTTACAGTGTGGGGACTGGAAACACCATATATTTT; cdr3_aa: CASSQETVYSVGTGNTIYF
cdr3_length: 14; j_call: TRBJ1-1; v_call: TRBV7-6; clone_size: .; d_call: .; cdr3_nt: TGTGCCAGCAGCCCTGGGCAGGGGTTAACTGAAGCTTTCTTT; cdr3_aa: CASSPGQGLTEAFF
cdr3_length: 17; j_call: TRBJ2-7; v_call: TRBV5-1; clone_size: medium-sized; d_call: TRBD1; cdr3_nt: TGCGCCAGCAGCTTCGACACAGGGGGAACTCTCTCCTACGAGCAGTACTTC; cdr3_aa: CASSFDTGGTLSYEQYF
cdr3_length: 16; j_call: TRBJ2-2; v_call: TRBV14; clone_size: few; d_call: .; cdr3_nt: TGTGCCAGCAGCCAAGATCAAGGGGCCTACACCGGGGAGCTGTTTTTT; cdr3_aa: CASSQDQGAYTGELFF
cdr3_length: 16; j_call: TRBJ2-5; v_call: TRBV5-1; clone_size: few; d_call: TRBD1; cdr3_nt: TGCGCCAGCAGCTTGTTGGGTCAGGGGGAGTGGGAGACCCAGTACTTC; cdr3_aa: CASSLLGQGEWETQYF
cdr3_length: 16; j_call: TRBJ2-1; v_call: TRBV4-2; clone_size: .; d_call: .; cdr3_nt: TGTGCCAGCAGCCAAGACCGCGCGGCCTCCTACAATGAGCAGTTCTTC; cdr3_aa: CASSQDRAASYNEQFF
cdr3_length: 15; j_call: TRBJ2-7; v_call: TRBV6-5; clone_size: .; d_call: .; cdr3_nt: TGTGCCAGCAGTCGTGGGGGGGCGGATTCCTACGAGCAGTACTTC; cdr3_aa: CASSRGGADSYEQYF
cdr3_length: 14; j_call: TRBJ2-7; v_call: TRBV6-6; clone_size: .; d_call: .; cdr3_nt: TGTGCCAGCAGTTACGAAAGGGGCCCCTACGAGCAGTACTTC; cdr3_aa: CASSYERGPYEQYF
cdr3_length: 15; j_call: TRBJ1-4; v_call: TRBV6-5; clone_size: few; d_call: .; cdr3_nt: TGTGCCAGCAGTTACTCCAGGAGCCAAACCGTAGGACTGTTTTTT; cdr3_aa: CASSYSRSQTVGLFF
cdr3_length: 11; j_call: TRBJ2-5; v_call: TRBV14; clone_size: .; d_call: .; cdr3_nt: TGTGCCAGCAGCCAACGGCAGACCCAGTACTTC; cdr3_aa: CASSQRQTQYF
cdr3_length: 14; j_call: TRBJ2-1; v_call: TRBV6-5; clone_size: medium-sized; d_call: TRBD2; cdr3_nt: TGTGCCAGCAGTTACAAGCGGGAGAGCCATGAGCAGTTCTTC; cdr3_aa: CASSYKRESHEQFF
cdr3_length: 12; j_call: TRBJ2-1; v_call: TRBV30; clone_size: few; d_call: .; cdr3_nt: TGTGCCTGGAGTGTAATTGGGAATGAGCAGTTCTTC; cdr3_aa: CAWSVIGNEQFF
cdr3_length: 12; j_call: TRBJ2-6; v_call: TRBV29-1; clone_size: .; d_call: .; cdr3_nt: TGCAGCGTTGAGACTGGGGCCAACGTCCTGACTTTC; cdr3_aa: CSVETGANVLTF
cdr3_length: 13; j_call: TRBJ1-1; v_call: TRBV30; clone_size: .; d_call: .; cdr3_nt: TGTGCCTGGAGTACCCATCCGGGGACTGAAGCTTTCTTT; cdr3_aa: CAWSTHPGTEAFF